The 17 T cell receptor beta chains in this list originate from one sample, sequenced in a study of T cell repertoires in cytomegalovirus infection (dated by TCRdb to between 2018 and 2020). Sequenced on an Illumina HiSeq 1500. TCRdb trimmed the raw reads at Q25, called clones with MiXCR and kept productive beta chains. Every CDR3 protein is listed once, alongside the most common genes and DNA of its rows. Across this sample there are roughly 640,000 distinct CDR3 sequences, with roughly 24% seen only once. The ten largest clones take up approximately 8.2% of the sample. Source material: CD8+ T cells from PBMCs. These receptors came from a human donor in good health (CMV status not recorded). Some clones in this sample may be carry-over from other donors' samples.

The rearrangement links TRBV6-2 or TRBV6-3 to TRBJ1-5; D is unclear. V lost 3 bases and J 5 bases, leaving 11 bases between the germline ends. Germline values: CDR1 MNHEY, CDR2 SVGEGT. This CDR3 is 14 amino acids long. DNA for the CDR3: TGTGCCAGCAGTTATGTGGGGATTGATCAGCCCCAGCATTTT. Its protein product is CASSYVGIDQPQHF.

In this sample, this clonotype turned up many times. The chain carries TRBV6-2 or TRBV6-3 and TRBJ2-1; the D gene is possibly TRBD2 (6 bases). Germline CDR1 is MNHEY and CDR2 is SVGEGT. The CDR3 spans 14 residues. V dropped 1 base and J dropped 7 bases, with 11 bases sitting between them. CDR3 nucleotide sequence: TGTGCCAGCAGTTACTTCGGGGGTGAAAATGAGCAGTTCTTC. Translated, it gives CASSYFGGENEQFF.

This clonotype has ten or more counts. The V call is TRBV6-6, the J call TRBJ1-5; D remains unclear. This CDR3 is built from 17 residues. Germline V gene data show CDR1 as MNHNY and CDR2 as SVGAGI (reference sequence). With 7 bases removed from V and 4 bases from J, the gap between germline ends came to 23 bases. The CDR3 reads CASTLSGFSGVNQPQHF. The CDR3 region has the DNA TGTGCCAGCACCCTATCGGGGTTTTCGGGAGTGAATCAGCCCCAGCATTTT.

The rearrangement links TRBV9 to TRBJ2-3; D may be TRBD1 (5 bases). Trimming cost V 5 bases and J 2 bases, with 15 bases left between them. The germline CDR1 and CDR2 sequences are SGDLS and YYNGEE. This CDR3 region has 15 residues. The DNA of the CDR3 is TGTGCCAGCAGTTCTGACAGCATAAACACAGATACGCAGTATTTT. As protein: CASSSDSINTDTQYF.

The chain uses TRBV7-9 and TRBJ2-2; D gene ambiguous. This CDR3 spans 15 amino acids. Trimming removed 1 base at V and 0 bases at J, with 6 bases between. Germline CDR1 SEHNR, CDR2 FQNEAQ (reference sequence). The DNA for the CDR3 is TGTGCCAGCAGCTTAGTTCTTCCGAACACCGGGGAGCTGTTTTTT. It codes for CASSLVLPNTGELFF.

This clonotype was detected many times. V is TRBV7-2 and J is TRBJ1-1, with TRBD1 matching over 11 bases. CDR1 SGHTA and CDR2 FQGNSA come from the germline V gene. V was clipped by 5 bases and J by 4 bases; unmatched bases: 12. The CDR3 consists of 17 residues. The DNA for the CDR3 is TGTGCCAGCAGCATCGACACTCCGGGGACAGGGGGCACTGAAGCTTTCTTT. The encoded protein is CASSIDTPGTGGTEAFF.

The table lists this clonotype with a few counts. The chain uses TRBV20-1 and TRBJ2-1, with TRBD2 matching 10 bases. The CDR3 consists of 16 residues. CDR1 is DFQATT and CDR2 is SNEGSKA in the germline V gene (reference sequence). Trimming took 0 bases from V and 10 from J; bases not matched to a gene: 12. The chain's CDR3 is CSARDLKGLAAFEQFF. The CDR3 DNA sequence: TGCAGTGCTAGAGATCTCAAAGGACTAGCGGCTTTCGAGCAGTTCTTC.

V usage is TRBV6-2 or TRBV6-3 and J usage is TRBJ2-1; 7 bases line up with TRBD2. Germline V CDR1 and CDR2: MNHEY, SVGEGT. Trimming removed 5 bases from V and 5 bases from J; junction bases left unmatched: 12. CDR3 length equals 16 residues. CDR3 in amino acids: CASSPSRVGTNNEQFF. The CDR3 coding sequence is TGTGCCAGCAGTCCCAGCAGGGTTGGGACTAACAATGAGCAGTTCTTC.

The chain couples TRBV28 to TRBJ1-4; no reliable D call. The CDR3 sequence is 14 residues long. Germline CDR1 and CDR2: MDHEN and SYDVKM. Trimming took 3 bases from V and 5 from J, leaving 10 bases between them. This CDR3 reads CASSFSQKNEKLFF. The CDR3 DNA reads as TGTGCCAGCAGTTTTTCACAGAAAAATGAAAAACTGTTTTTT.

V gene TRBV7-6 combines with J gene TRBJ2-3; D is unclear. The CDR3 has 16 residues. CDR1 and CDR2 (germline): SGHVS, FNYEAQ. Between the trimmed V and J ends, which lost 5 bases and 4 bases, there was a span of 19 bases. The CDR3 is CASSPGHSVRSDTQYF. The CDR3 bases are TGTGCCAGCAGCCCTGGCCACTCGGTTCGTTCAGATACGCAGTATTTT.

The chain employs TRBV6-1 and TRBJ1-6; D is unresolved. This CDR3 has 16 residues. Trimming stripped 6 bases from V and 2 bases from J, with 14 bases between. Germline lookup yields CDR1 MNHNS and CDR2 SASEGT. CDR3 in DNA: TGTGCCAGCAGCCAATGGTCGTCCCCCTATAATTCACCCCTCCACTTT. Its protein is CASSQWSSPYNSPLHF.

The V and J genes are TRBV6-6 and TRBJ2-3, with TRBD2 matching over 7 bases. The germline gives CDR1 MNHNY, CDR2 SVGAGI (reference sequence). The V segment lost 0 bases and the J segment 5 bases; nucleotides outside the gene matches: 14. The CDR3 runs to 18 residues. The CDR3 region is CASSYSLRAGETEDTQYF. CDR3 coding DNA: TGTGCCAGCAGTTACTCGCTCCGGGCGGGGGAGACTGAAGATACGCAGTATTTT.

The chain links TRBV28 to TRBJ1-4; no definite D call. This CDR3 is built from 16 residues. Trimming cost V 5 bases and J 0 bases, with 13 bases left between them. Germline V gene lookup returns CDR1 MDHEN and CDR2 SYDVKM. CDR3 sequence (DNA): TGTGCCAGCAGTACCCGGACCTCGACAACTAATGAAAAACTGTTTTTT. Translating gives CASSTRTSTTNEKLFF.

Notes on this clonotype: At one boundary the junction diverges from the germline segment, which might be a read error. The CDR3 DNA follows: TGTGCCAACAGTGCGCCCGCGCCGGACAGGGGGACAGATACGCAGTATTTT. Its protein is CANSAPAPDRGTDTQYF. The chain joins TRBV27 to TRBJ2-3, with TRBD1 matching 10 bases. Germline V gene data show CDR1 as MNHEY and CDR2 as SMNVEV (reference sequence). The CDR3 is 17 amino acids.

V is TRBV5-1 and J is TRBJ2-6; D gene ambiguous. The CDR3 consists of 18 residues. CDR1 is SGHRS, CDR2 YFSETQ, per germline. Trimming removed 3 bases from V and 1 base from J, with 17 bases in between. The CDR3 spells CASSSWVLEASGANVLTF. The CDR3 DNA is TGCGCCAGCAGCTCCTGGGTTCTAGAAGCGTCTGGGGCCAACGTCCTGACTTTC.

In its sample, this clonotype was seen many times. This chain connects TRBV7-9 to TRBJ2-3, with TRBD2 matching over 9 bases. The CDR3 has 16 residues. The V gene's germline CDR1 is SEHNR and CDR2 FQNEAQ (reference sequence). With 3 bases clipped from V and 0 bases from J, the junction kept 4 bases outside the gene matches. The CDR3 loop reads CASSFSGGLSTDTQYF. CDR3 in DNA: TGTGCCAGCAGCTTTAGCGGGGGCTTGAGCACAGATACGCAGTATTTT.

The J gene is TRBJ1-2, the V gene TRBV29-1, with TRBD1 matching over 9 bases. The trim removed 6 bases at V and 7 bases at J, leaving 9 bases unmatched. The germline V gene encodes CDR1 SQVTM and CDR2 ANQGSEA. The CDR3 covers 13 residues. CDR3 in DNA: TGCAGCGTCGACCAACAGGGGGCAGGTGGCTACACCTTC. Encoded protein: CSVDQQGAGGYTF.